Shown below are 20 T cell receptor beta chains from a single sample sequenced in a study of blood T cell repertoires in COVID-19 (dated by TCRdb to 2019 to 2021). The library relied on the immunoSEQ multiplex PCR assay. This is the immuneACCESS table as TCRdb keeps it, with only in-frame sequences that have V and J called. A part of the clones is gone; compared with another copy, unresolved V genes explain less than half, and the rest is unexplained. This sample is represented by tens of thousands of clones; about four fifths of them were singletons. Jointly, the top ten make up over 4% of the sample. The sequenced material came from peripheral blood. Receptors were obtained from a woman aged 60-75 years with acute or convalescent COVID-19.

In the case of this clone: At the DNA level, this CDR3 is encoded by other sequences in the same sample as well. The gene calls are TRBV5-4 and TRBJ1-2; a weak D match, TRBD1 (6 bases). The CDR3 runs to 13 residues. The V gene's germline CDR1 is SGHNT and CDR2 YYREEE (reference sequence). Trimming pared 10 bases from V and 8 bases from J, leaving 21 bases between. Here the CDR3 reads CAGGRGEDIGYTF. CDR3 bases: TGTGCCGGGGGGCGGGGGGAGGACATCGGCTACACCTTC.

The chain couples TRBV30 to TRBJ1-5; D gene unclear. V lost 2 bases to trimming and J lost 5 bases, with 10 bases between them. The germline gives CDR1 GTSNPN, CDR2 SVGIG (reference sequence). This CDR3 region has 13 residues. The DNA for the CDR3 is TGTGCCTGGAGTTCCCGGCGGGATCAGCCCCAGCATTTT. Its protein product is CAWSSRRDQPQHF.

The V call is TRBV12-3 or TRBV12-4, the J call TRBJ1-5, with no clear D. V lost 7 bases, J lost 3 bases, and 10 bases lay in between. This CDR3 comprises 13 residues. In DNA form, the CDR3 reads TGTGCCAGCACCGGGCGGGACAATCAGCCCCAGCATTTT. Residues: CASTGRDNQPQHF.

The V gene is TRBV27, the J gene TRBJ2-1; 14 bases are a match to TRBD2. CDR1 and CDR2 (germline): MNHEY, SMNVEV (reference sequence). Trimming cost V 4 bases and J 7 bases; bases outside gene matches: 6. The CDR3 sequence is 16 residues long. The CDR3 DNA is TGTGCCAGCAGTTGGACTAGCGGGGGGCCTATAAATGAGCAGTTCTTC. Amino acids: CASSWTSGGPINEQFF.

The genes are TRBV5-5 and TRBJ2-2, with 10 bases fitting TRBD1. J gave up 5 bases and V 8 bases, and 9 bases lay outside the gene matches. Looked up from germline, CDR1 is SGHKS and CDR2 is YYEKEE (reference sequence). CDR3 length equals 15 residues. CDR3 loop: CASNLGTGVTGELFF. DNA of the CDR3: TGTGCCAGTAACCTCGGGACAGGGGTAACCGGGGAGCTGTTTTTT.

The chain employs TRBV15 and TRBJ1-2; D possibly corresponds to TRBD1 (5 bases). The length of the CDR3 is 14 residues. Germline V lookup: CDR1 LNHNV, CDR2 YYDKDF (reference sequence). Trimming removed 0 bases from V and 6 bases from J, with 11 bases in between. In DNA, the CDR3 is TGTGCCACCAGCAGAGATCCCAGGGTGGATGGCTACACCTTC. It is translated as CATSRDPRVDGYTF.

This chain connects TRBV12-3 or TRBV12-4 to TRBJ1-3; D gene uncertain. This CDR3 is 13 amino acids long. The V and J ends lost 8 bases and 0 bases respectively, with 8 bases between them. The CDR3 spells CASARDSGNTIYF. The CDR3 coding sequence is TGTGCCAGCGCCCGGGACTCTGGAAACACCATATATTTT.

A single count supports this clone. J is TRBJ1-2 and V is TRBV5-1, with D maybe TRBD1 (5 bases). CDR3 length: 15 amino acids. V was shortened by 0 bases and J by 2 bases, with 11 bases between the two germline ends. The germline gives CDR1 SGHRS, CDR2 YFSETQ. CDR3 amino acids: CASSLVHQGNYGYTF. The CDR3 DNA sequence: TGCGCCAGCAGCTTGGTTCACCAGGGAAACTATGGCTACACCTTC. The complete variable domain, with remaining parts taken from reference TRBV5-1 and TRBJ1-2, reads KAGVTQTPRYLIKTRGQQVTLSCSPISGHRSVSWYQQTPGQGLQFLFEYFSETQRNKGNFPGRFSGRQFSNSRSEMNVSTLELGDSALYLCASSLVHQGNYGYTFGSGTRLTVV.

This chain uses TRBV19 with TRBJ1-2; 8 nucleotides agree with TRBD1. From germline, CDR1 is LNHDA and CDR2 SQIVND (reference sequence). This CDR3 has 18 amino acids. Trimming cost V 2 bases and J 2 bases; bases outside gene matches: 13. The CDR3, as DNA: TGTGCCAGTAGTATAACAGGGGGACGGATTAACCAAAACTATGGCTACACCTTC. It specifies CASSITGGRINQNYGYTF.

The chain recombines TRBV28 with TRBJ1-6; the D gene is possibly TRBD1 (5 bases). The CDR3 is 14 amino acids. CDR1 and CDR2 from the germline V gene are MDHEN and SYDVKM. Trimming removed 6 bases from V and 8 bases from J, with 14 bases in between. The CDR3 sequence is CASSPGGRDSPLHF. CDR3 nucleotide sequence: TGTGCCAGCAGCCCCGGGGGAAGGGATTCACCCCTCCACTTT. The variable domain in full, completed from reference TRBV28 and TRBJ1-6, reads DVKVTQSSRYLVKRTGEKVFLECVQDMDHENMFWYRQDPGLGLRLIYFSYDVKMKEKGDIPEGYSVSREKKERFSLILESASTNQTSMYLCASSPGGRDSPLHFGNGTRLTVT.

The chain uses TRBV7-9 and TRBJ2-2, with TRBD2 matching 8 bases. V was pared by 8 bases and J by 2 bases, with 10 bases of the junction left unmatched. Germline V CDR1 and CDR2: SEHNR, FQNEAQ (reference sequence). CDR3 length equals 16 residues. The CDR3 DNA is TGTGCCAGCGCTGGGCAAAGCGGGAGCAACACCGGGGAGCTGTTTTTT. Translated: CASAGQSGSNTGELFF.

This chain links TRBV7-2 with TRBJ2-1; 7 bases agree with TRBD2. Per germline, CDR1 SGHTA and CDR2 FQGNSA. V trimming: 2 bases; J trimming: 4 bases; junction bases outside the gene matches: 5. This CDR3 has 15 residues. The chain's CDR3 is CASSLKTSDYNEQFF. DNA of the CDR3: TGTGCCAGCAGCTTAAAAACTAGCGATTACAATGAGCAGTTCTTC.

The rearrangement links TRBV7-2 to TRBJ2-7; a possible D gene is TRBD2 (7 bases). CDR3 length: 15 amino acids. With 1 base removed from V and 2 bases from J, the gap between germline ends came to 12 bases. Germline V gene lookup returns CDR1 SGHTA and CDR2 FQGNSA. The CDR3 here is CASSLGRGGAYEQYF. The CDR3 nucleotides read TGTGCCAGCAGCTTAGGGAGGGGGGGAGCCTACGAGCAGTACTTC.

This chain links TRBV7-6 with TRBJ1-6; perhaps TRBD1 as D (5 bases). V shed 5 bases and J shed 5 bases, with 16 bases lying between them. This CDR3 contains 16 residues. The germline V gene encodes CDR1 SGHVS and CDR2 FNYEAQ. This CDR3 is CASSLRPGVNNSPLHF. The CDR3 DNA follows: TGTGCCAGCAGCCTCCGGCCGGGGGTCAATAATTCACCCCTCCACTTT.

The chain has TRBV12-3 or TRBV12-4 and TRBJ1-2, with a weak D call TRBD1 (5 bases). CDR3 length: 13 residues. The V and J ends lost 5 bases and 2 bases respectively, with 9 bases between them. This CDR3 is CASSRQNNYGYTF. CDR3 DNA sequence: TGTGCCAGCAGTAGACAGAACAACTATGGCTACACCTTC.

The J gene is TRBJ1-4, the V gene TRBV5-1; 8 nucleotides line up with TRBD1. Germline-derived CDR1 and CDR2 are SGHRS and YFSETQ. Trimming removed 3 bases from V and 0 bases from J; junction bases left unmatched: 4. The CDR3 extends over 16 amino acids. This chain's CDR3 is CASSSGGPTTNEKLFF. The CDR3 DNA reads as TGCGCCAGCAGCTCAGGGGGCCCGACAACTAATGAAAAACTGTTTTTT.

This chain links TRBV9 with TRBJ2-7; TRBD1 might be the D (7 bases). This CDR3 has 15 amino acids. Germline CDR1 SGDLS, CDR2 YYNGEE. V lost 0 bases and J lost 6, with 16 bases in between. The CDR3 region has the DNA TGTGCCAGCAGCGTAGAAGGAGGGGGCCGCGGCGAGCAGTACTTC. Its translation is CASSVEGGGRGEQYF.

This clone was counted between two and nine times. V usage is TRBV6-4 and J usage is TRBJ2-2; the match to TRBD2 covers 11 bases. Germline lookup yields CDR1 MRHNA and CDR2 SNTAGT. The V and J ends lost 5 bases and 3 bases, in that order; junction bases with no gene match: 2. The CDR3 length is 15 residues. The CDR3 here is CASSLLAGDTGELFF. The CDR3 DNA is TGTGCCAGCAGTTTACTAGCGGGGGACACCGGGGAGCTGTTTTTT.

The chain recombines TRBV6-5 with TRBJ1-6, with D hard to call. The CDR3 sequence is 14 residues long. The germline V gene has CDR1 MNHEY and CDR2 SVGAGI. V was trimmed by 3 bases and J by 8 bases, leaving 11 bases between them. The CDR3 spells CASSYSKEYSPLHF. For the CDR3, the DNA is TGTGCCAGCAGTTATTCGAAGGAGTATTCACCCCTCCACTTT.

This clone was counted only a few times. The rearrangement links TRBV27 to TRBJ2-7; perhaps TRBD1 as D (6 bases). V gave up 3 bases and J gave up 6 bases, with 15 bases separating them. This CDR3 has 14 residues. Germline V gene data show CDR1 as MNHEY and CDR2 as SMNVEV (reference sequence). The CDR3 DNA reads TGTGCCAGCAGTTTGGGACAAAGGGCCTCCGAGCAGTACTTC. It yields the protein CASSLGQRASEQYF.